This T cell receptor (beta chain) was captured in a study of vaccination effects on CD4 cells after COVID-19. Findings of the study overall: Pronounced clonal contraction occurred in clones induced by infection and by vaccine late after vaccination. Only a few convalescent patients and no early post-infection timepoints featured in the study.

Sequencing in the ViraFEST assay came after antigen-specific CD4+ T cells had been expanded with viral peptide pools, which were used to stimulate PBMC. Subsequent to roughly 9 days of culture, CD4+ T cells were isolated. According to the study, vaccine recipients showed no prior SARS-CoV-2 infection and negative nucleocapsid antibodies. They grew a few million PBMC in each well, adding 10 IU/ml IL-2 and about 10 ug/ml peptides. It was on days 3 and 7 that half the medium was replaced with IL-2 medium. The table came from immunoSEQ multiplex PCR; TCRdb's copy has only in-frame clones and leaves some out. The table lists about 73,000 clones, 78% of them singletons. About this clone itself: Its target is not known.

The receptor was derived from a human donor who received a COVID-19 vaccine. The sequences come from CD4+ T cells from PBMCs cultured with SARS-CoV-2 spike peptides, collected before COVID-19 vaccination.

The CDR3 DNA reads as TGTGCCAGCAAGCGGGGAGAGGGCCCAGATACGCAGTATTTT. This encodes CASKRGEGPDTQYF. The chain has TRBV3-1 (or the pseudogene TRBV3-2) and TRBJ2-3, with 7 positions matching TRBD2. With 7 bases clipped from V and 4 bases from J, the junction kept 8 bases outside the gene matches. This CDR3 has 14 amino acids. Germline V CDR1 and CDR2: LGHDT, YNNKEL (reference sequence).